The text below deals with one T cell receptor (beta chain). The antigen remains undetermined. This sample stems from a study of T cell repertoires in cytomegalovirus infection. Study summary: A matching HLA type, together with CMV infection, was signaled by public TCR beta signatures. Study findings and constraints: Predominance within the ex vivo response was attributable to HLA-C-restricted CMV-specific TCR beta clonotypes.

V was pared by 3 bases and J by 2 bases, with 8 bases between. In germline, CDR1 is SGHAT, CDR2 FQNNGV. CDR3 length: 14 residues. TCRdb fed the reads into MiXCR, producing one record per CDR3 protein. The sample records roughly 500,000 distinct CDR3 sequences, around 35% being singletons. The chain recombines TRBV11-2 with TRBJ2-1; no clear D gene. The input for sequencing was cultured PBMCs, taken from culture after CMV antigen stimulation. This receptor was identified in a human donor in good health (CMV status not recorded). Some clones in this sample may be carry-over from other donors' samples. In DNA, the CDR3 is TGTGCCAGCAGCTTTTCCCGGACCTACAATGAGCAGTTCTTC. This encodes CASSFSRTYNEQFF.